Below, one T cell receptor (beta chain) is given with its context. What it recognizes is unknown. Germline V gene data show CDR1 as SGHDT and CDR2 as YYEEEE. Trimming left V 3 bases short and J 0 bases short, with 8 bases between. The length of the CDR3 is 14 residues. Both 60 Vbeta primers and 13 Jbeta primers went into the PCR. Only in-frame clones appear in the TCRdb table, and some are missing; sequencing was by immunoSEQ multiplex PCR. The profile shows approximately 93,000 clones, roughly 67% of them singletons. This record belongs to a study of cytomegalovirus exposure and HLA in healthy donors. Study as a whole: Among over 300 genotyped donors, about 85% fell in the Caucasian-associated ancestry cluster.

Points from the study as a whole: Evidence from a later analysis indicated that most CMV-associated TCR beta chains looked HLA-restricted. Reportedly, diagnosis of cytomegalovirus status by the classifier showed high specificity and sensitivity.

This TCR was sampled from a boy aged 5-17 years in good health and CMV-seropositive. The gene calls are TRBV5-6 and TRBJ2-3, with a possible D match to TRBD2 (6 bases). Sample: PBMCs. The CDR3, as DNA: TGTGCCAGCAGCTATGGGGGGAGCACAGATACGCAGTATTTT. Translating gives CASSYGGSTDTQYF. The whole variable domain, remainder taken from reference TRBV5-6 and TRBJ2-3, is DAGVTQSPTHLIKTRGQQVTLRCSPKSGHDTVSWYQQALGQGPQFIFQYYEEEERQRGNFPDRFSGHQFPNYSSELNVNALLLGDSALYLCASSYGGSTDTQYFGPGTRLTVL.